This is a list of T cell receptor beta chains from one sample in a study of control samples from healthy donors and cancer patients. Profiled with immunoSEQ multiplex PCR; TCRdb holds only in-frame clones, not every one. The table records roughly 120,000 clones, 89% of them present only once. Material for sequencing was blood. The receptors were gathered from a man in his fifties or sixties in good health. Both conserved end residues are part of each CDR3. Each record gives: D gene, V gene, clone size, J gene, CDR3 DNA, CDR3 protein. A D gene is named only where the DNA matches it firmly. Only part of the rows carry a size: once, few, many, or a class if the clone is expanded.

>-|TRBV7-9|-|TRBJ1-1
TGTGCCAGCAGCTTAACCCAAAAAGGGTCTGAAGCTTTCTTT
CASSLTQKGSEAFF
>-|TRBV15|-|TRBJ2-6
TGTGCCACCAGCAGACAGGGGACAACCGGGGCCAACGTCCTGACTTTC
CATSRQGTTGANVLTF
>TRBD1|TRBV5-6|-|TRBJ1-2
TGTGCCAGCAGCCCCCCCCAGGGGGGGAACTATGGCTACACCTTC
CASSPPQGGNYGYTF
>-|TRBV6-6|-|TRBJ1-1
TGTGCCAGCATTTCCGGCTCTGAAGCTTTCTTT
CASISGSEAFF
>-|TRBV7-2|-|TRBJ1-5
TGTGCCAGCAGTTACGGACTCGGCAATCAGCCCCAGCATTTT
CASSYGLGNQPQHF
>TRBD1|TRBV19|-|TRBJ1-2
TGTGCCAGTAGCCTGACAGGGGACTATGGCTACACCTTC
CASSLTGDYGYTF
>TRBD1|TRBV29-1|-|TRBJ2-1
TGCAGCGCGAGGGGACAGGGCTACAATGAGCAGTTCTTC
CSARGQGYNEQFF
>-|TRBV7-2|-|TRBJ1-2
TGTGCCAGCAGCTTAGAAGGGCAGGGAGGCGGCTACACCTTC
CASSLEGQGGGYTF
>-|TRBV10-2|-|TRBJ1-4
TGCGCCAGCAGTGAAGTGGGGGAGCGGGCTAATGAAAAACTGTTTTTT
CASSEVGERANEKLFF
>-|TRBV19|-|TRBJ2-6
TGTGCCAGTAGTATCATAGGGCTTGGGGCCAACGTCCTGACTTTC
CASSIIGLGANVLTF
>-|TRBV12-3/TRBV12-4|-|TRBJ2-7
TGTGCCAGCAGTATGACACGCGAGCAGTACTTC
CASSMTREQYF
>-|TRBV4-3|-|TRBJ2-3
TGCGCCAGCAGCCAAGGGCGCGCTAGCACAGATACGCAGTATTTT
CASSQGRASTDTQYF
>-|TRBV6-5|-|TRBJ2-7
TGTGCCAGCAGTACCGGGACGGGGGCCTACGAGCAGTACTTC
CASSTGTGAYEQYF
>-|TRBV5-1|-|TRBJ2-2
TGCGCCAGCAGCTTGAATTCGAACACCGGGGAGCTGTTTTTT
CASSLNSNTGELFF
>TRBD2|TRBV9|-|TRBJ2-3
TGTGCCAGCAGCAATAGCGGGGGGGCCACAGATACGCAGTATTTT
CASSNSGGATDTQYF
>TRBD1|TRBV15|-|TRBJ2-1
TGTGCCACCAGCTCCCCCACCGGGACAGGACGATACAATGAGCAGTTCTTC
CATSSPTGTGRYNEQFF
>TRBD1|TRBV5-8|-|TRBJ1-2
TGTGCCAGCAGCTTGGAAGGGGGCGGCCTTCTCTATGGCTACACCTTC
CASSLEGGGLLYGYTF
>TRBD1|TRBV11-2|-|TRBJ2-3
TGTGCCAGCAGCAAAGGACAGGCTAGCACAGATACGCAGTATTTT
CASSKGQASTDTQYF
>-|TRBV5-1|-|TRBJ1-2
TGCGCCAGCAGCTTGACCAGGGACTATGGCTACACCTTC
CASSLTRDYGYTF
>TRBD2|TRBV9|-|TRBJ2-3
TGTGCCAGCAGCCCTAGCGGGGGCGGCACAGATACGCAGTATTTT
CASSPSGGGTDTQYF
>-|TRBV2|-|TRBJ1-4
TGTGCCAGCAGTGGAGTCTCTAATGAAAAACTGTTTTTT
CASSGVSNEKLFF
>TRBD1|TRBV7-6|-|TRBJ1-6
TGTGCCAGCAGCCCCGTTGCCGGACAGGGTAATTCACCCCTCCACTTT
CASSPVAGQGNSPLHF
>TRBD1|TRBV27|-|TRBJ1-2
TGTGCCAGCAGTTTAACGACAGGGAATGGCTACACCTTC
CASSLTTGNGYTF
>-|TRBV9|-|TRBJ1-2
TGTGCCAGCAGCCCCAACCCCCAAGACAGTGGGCCCTTTGGCTACACCTTC
CASSPNPQDSGPFGYTF
>-|TRBV30|-|TRBJ1-2
TGTGCCTGTTACCCCGGGGGGCTTGGCTACACCTTC
CACYPGGLGYTF
>TRBD1|TRBV7-9|-|TRBJ2-1
TGTGCCAGCAGCTTAAGTGGGGACAGGGGTCGGGAGCAGTTCTTC
CASSLSGDRGREQFF
>TRBD2|TRBV7-9|once|TRBJ2-2
TGTGCCAGCAGCCCTTTGAGCGGGGGTAACACCGGGGAGCTGTTTTTT
CASSPLSGGNTGELFF
>-|TRBV25-1|-|TRBJ2-3
TGTGCCAGCAGTGAACCCGGGAAGGTGGATACGCAGTATTTT
CASSEPGKVDTQYF
>-|TRBV4-2|-|TRBJ1-5
TGTGCCGGCAGCCAAGATCCCGGGGTTTACCAGCCCCAGCATTTT
CAGSQDPGVYQPQHF
>-|TRBV2|-|TRBJ1-2
TGTGCCAGCAGTGAAGAATCTGACTATGGCTACACCTTC
CASSEESDYGYTF
>TRBD1|TRBV5-1|-|TRBJ1-1
TGCGCCAGCAGCTCAACCGGACAGGCGTTTGAAGCTTTCTTT
CASSSTGQAFEAFF
>-|TRBV19|-|TRBJ2-7
TGTGCCAGTAGTCCCCCTTGGACATCTCCTTCCTCCTACGAGCAGTACTTC
CASSPPWTSPSSYEQYF